The rows below give T cell receptor beta chains drawn from one sample of a study of blood T cell repertoires in COVID-19. Repertoires were generated with immunoSEQ multiplex PCR, while TCRdb's copy carries only in-frame clones and drops some. This sample has tens of thousands of clones; more than 70% occur once, and the top ten carry about an eighth. What was sequenced was peripheral blood. These receptors were collected from a man between 60 and 75 years old with active COVID-19. CDR3s include the opening cysteine and the closing phenylalanine or tryptophan. A D gene is named only where the DNA matches it firmly. Not every row has a clone size; where given, it reads once, few, many or a size class.

j_call: TRBJ2-1; clone_size: .; d_call: .; v_call: TRBV19; cdr3_aa: CASSIPRETYNEQFF; cdr3_nt: TGTGCCAGTAGTATCCCTAGGGAGACCTACAATGAGCAGTTCTTC
j_call: TRBJ1-1; clone_size: .; d_call: TRBD1; v_call: TRBV5-1; cdr3_aa: CASSYGQGAEAFF; cdr3_nt: TGCGCCAGCAGCTATGGACAGGGGGCAGAAGCTTTCTTT
j_call: TRBJ1-5; clone_size: few; d_call: TRBD1; v_call: TRBV28; cdr3_aa: CASSSSTGGLNQPQHF; cdr3_nt: TGTGCCAGCAGTTCTTCTACAGGGGGCCTCAATCAGCCCCAGCATTTT
j_call: TRBJ2-4; clone_size: .; d_call: TRBD1; v_call: TRBV5-5; cdr3_aa: CASSEGGTGGGNIQYF; cdr3_nt: TGTGCCAGCAGCGAGGGCGGTACAGGGGGCGGGAACATTCAGTACTTC
j_call: TRBJ1-1; clone_size: .; d_call: .; v_call: TRBV11-3; cdr3_aa: CASSLQANTEAFF; cdr3_nt: TGTGCCAGCAGCTTACAAGCTAACACTGAAGCTTTCTTT
j_call: TRBJ2-1; clone_size: once; d_call: .; v_call: TRBV5-4; cdr3_aa: CASSFSATSEYNEQFF; cdr3_nt: TGTGCCAGCAGCTTTAGTGCGACTAGTGAGTACAATGAGCAGTTCTTC
j_call: TRBJ2-7; clone_size: .; d_call: .; v_call: TRBV5-6; cdr3_aa: CASSWGVDEQYF; cdr3_nt: TGTGCCAGCAGCTGGGGGGTCGACGAGCAGTACTTC
j_call: TRBJ2-7; clone_size: .; d_call: .; v_call: TRBV3-1/TRBV3-2; cdr3_aa: CASSTPLAPEQYF; cdr3_nt: TGTGCCAGCAGCACACCTCTTGCCCCCGAGCAGTACTTC
j_call: TRBJ2-5; clone_size: .; d_call: TRBD1; v_call: TRBV28; cdr3_aa: CASTQLGTGVQETQYF; cdr3_nt: TGTGCCAGCACCCAACTCGGCACAGGGGTTCAAGAGACCCAGTACTTC
j_call: TRBJ1-2; clone_size: .; d_call: TRBD1; v_call: TRBV5-4; cdr3_aa: CASSSRDSYYGYTF; cdr3_nt: TGTGCCAGCAGCTCTAGGGACAGCTACTATGGCTACACCTTC
j_call: TRBJ1-4; clone_size: .; d_call: .; v_call: TRBV10-3; cdr3_aa: CAISESAVPNEKLFF; cdr3_nt: TGTGCCATCAGTGAGTCGGCAGTACCTAATGAAAAACTGTTTTTT
j_call: TRBJ2-4; clone_size: .; d_call: .; v_call: TRBV7-2; cdr3_aa: CASSLASTQGLNIQYF; cdr3_nt: TGTGCCAGCAGCTTAGCCAGTACCCAGGGACTAAACATTCAGTACTTC
j_call: TRBJ1-1; clone_size: .; d_call: .; v_call: TRBV5-6; cdr3_aa: CASSLVERGRVPEAFF; cdr3_nt: TGTGCCAGCAGCTTGGTTGAGCGGGGAAGAGTACCTGAAGCTTTCTTT
j_call: TRBJ2-6; clone_size: .; d_call: TRBD1; v_call: TRBV10-3; cdr3_aa: CASYRGSSGANVLTF; cdr3_nt: TGTGCCTCCTACAGGGGAAGCTCTGGGGCCAACGTCCTGACTTTC
j_call: TRBJ1-5; clone_size: .; d_call: TRBD1; v_call: TRBV19; cdr3_aa: CASSINGQVVQPQHF; cdr3_nt: TGTGCCAGTAGTATTAATGGACAGGTTGTCCAGCCCCAGCATTTT
j_call: TRBJ2-5; clone_size: .; d_call: TRBD2; v_call: TRBV28; cdr3_aa: CASSKGREYGETQYF; cdr3_nt: TGTGCCAGCAGTAAAGGGCGGGAGTACGGGGAGACCCAGTACTTC
j_call: TRBJ2-7; clone_size: .; d_call: TRBD2; v_call: TRBV4-3; cdr3_aa: CASSQGAGASYEQYF; cdr3_nt: TGCGCCAGCAGCCAAGGAGCGGGAGCGTCCTACGAGCAGTACTTC
j_call: TRBJ1-4; clone_size: .; d_call: TRBD1; v_call: TRBV7-2; cdr3_aa: CASSSNPQGTNEKLFF; cdr3_nt: TGTGCCAGCAGCTCCAACCCACAGGGGACGAATGAAAAACTGTTTTTT
j_call: TRBJ1-1; clone_size: once; d_call: TRBD1; v_call: TRBV4-2; cdr3_aa: CASSQPPGQGRRAFF; cdr3_nt: TGTGCCAGCAGCCAACCGCCGGGACAGGGACGGCGAGCTTTCTTT
j_call: TRBJ1-1; clone_size: .; d_call: .; v_call: TRBV11-2; cdr3_aa: CASRTEGEAFF; cdr3_nt: TGTGCCAGCCGAACGGAGGGCGAAGCTTTCTTT
j_call: TRBJ1-5; clone_size: .; d_call: .; v_call: TRBV10-2; cdr3_aa: CASSATDSLPPQHF; cdr3_nt: TGCGCCAGCAGTGCCACGGACAGCCTCCCGCCCCAGCATTTT
j_call: TRBJ1-6; clone_size: .; d_call: TRBD1; v_call: TRBV7-3; cdr3_aa: CASSKGAESPLHF; cdr3_nt: TGTGCCAGCAGCAAGGGGGCCGAATCACCCCTCCACTTT
j_call: TRBJ1-3; clone_size: once; d_call: .; v_call: TRBV3-1/TRBV3-2; cdr3_aa: CASSQVGGFGNTIYF; cdr3_nt: TGTGCCAGCAGCCAAGTCGGAGGGTTTGGAAACACCATATATTTT
j_call: TRBJ1-2; clone_size: .; d_call: .; v_call: TRBV24-1; cdr3_aa: CATSDGAVGGYTF; cdr3_nt: TGTGCCACCAGTGATGGGGCGGTTGGTGGCTACACCTTC
j_call: TRBJ2-1; clone_size: .; d_call: .; v_call: TRBV11-2; cdr3_aa: CASSTVSSSYNEQFF; cdr3_nt: TGTGCCAGCAGTACAGTTTCGAGCTCCTACAATGAGCAGTTCTTC
j_call: TRBJ2-2; clone_size: few; d_call: .; v_call: TRBV5-8; cdr3_aa: CASSLGQLGGTGELFF; cdr3_nt: TGTGCCAGCAGCTTGGGACAGCTTGGCGGAACCGGGGAGCTGTTTTTT
j_call: TRBJ2-1; clone_size: .; d_call: .; v_call: TRBV4-2; cdr3_aa: CASSQDPLALYNEQFF; cdr3_nt: TGTGCCAGCAGCCAAGATCCCCTAGCGCTCTACAATGAGCAGTTCTTC
j_call: TRBJ1-5; clone_size: .; d_call: TRBD1; v_call: TRBV28; cdr3_aa: CASSGTVNQPQHF; cdr3_nt: TGTGCCAGCAGCGGGACAGTCAATCAGCCCCAGCATTTT
j_call: TRBJ2-2; clone_size: .; d_call: .; v_call: TRBV15; cdr3_aa: CATSRGGSNTGELFF; cdr3_nt: TGTGCCACCAGCAGAGGGGGCAGTAACACCGGGGAGCTGTTTTTT
j_call: TRBJ2-3; clone_size: .; d_call: .; v_call: TRBV7-2; cdr3_aa: CASSLDGSPDTQYF; cdr3_nt: TGTGCCAGCAGCTTAGATGGTAGCCCAGATACGCAGTATTTT
j_call: TRBJ2-1; clone_size: .; d_call: TRBD2; v_call: TRBV4-3; cdr3_aa: CASSQSASGSRDEQFF; cdr3_nt: TGCGCCAGCAGCCAATCCGCTAGCGGGAGTCGCGATGAGCAGTTCTTC
j_call: TRBJ2-7; clone_size: .; d_call: .; v_call: TRBV29-1; cdr3_aa: CSVEVGQGLFYEQYF; cdr3_nt: TGCAGCGTTGAAGTGGGGCAGGGACTCTTCTACGAGCAGTACTTC
j_call: TRBJ1-4; clone_size: .; d_call: TRBD1; v_call: TRBV2; cdr3_aa: CASSTGVNEKLFF; cdr3_nt: TGTGCCAGTTCGACAGGGGTTAATGAAAAACTGTTTTTT
j_call: TRBJ2-2; clone_size: few; d_call: TRBD2; v_call: TRBV16; cdr3_aa: CASSQTMSGRLTGELFF; cdr3_nt: TGTGCCAGCAGCCAAACCATGAGCGGGAGACTTACCGGGGAGCTGTTTTTT
j_call: TRBJ2-2; clone_size: .; d_call: .; v_call: TRBV5-5; cdr3_aa: CASSWERTELSGELFF; cdr3_nt: TGTGCCAGCAGCTGGGAACGGACAGAACTTTCCGGGGAGCTGTTTTTT
j_call: TRBJ1-4; clone_size: .; d_call: .; v_call: TRBV18; cdr3_aa: CASSPGAPATNEKLFF; cdr3_nt: TGTGCCAGCTCACCGGGGGCACCAGCAACTAATGAAAAACTGTTTTTT
j_call: TRBJ2-7; clone_size: .; d_call: TRBD2; v_call: TRBV11-2; cdr3_aa: CASRLGGNEQYF; cdr3_nt: TGTGCCAGCAGATTGGGAGGGAACGAGCAGTACTTC
j_call: TRBJ1-6; clone_size: .; d_call: .; v_call: TRBV30; cdr3_aa: CAWEGDIDLDSPLHF; cdr3_nt: TGTGCCTGGGAGGGGGACATTGATTTAGATTCACCCCTCCACTTT
j_call: TRBJ2-7; clone_size: .; d_call: TRBD2; v_call: TRBV6-5; cdr3_aa: CASRASGAIEQYF; cdr3_nt: TGTGCCAGCAGGGCTAGCGGGGCAATCGAGCAGTACTTC
j_call: TRBJ2-2; clone_size: .; d_call: TRBD1; v_call: TRBV4-1; cdr3_aa: CASSQDRGTGEHGELFF; cdr3_nt: TGCGCCAGCAGCCAAGATCGGGGGACAGGGGAACACGGGGAGCTGTTTTTT
j_call: TRBJ1-1; clone_size: once; d_call: .; v_call: TRBV21-1; cdr3_aa: CARQGARNTEAFF; cdr3_nt: TGTGCCAGACAGGGCGCGCGGAACACTGAAGCTTTCTTT
j_call: TRBJ1-5; clone_size: few; d_call: .; v_call: TRBV10-3; cdr3_aa: CAISDSMGGAGQPQHF; cdr3_nt: TGTGCCATCAGTGATTCTATGGGGGGGGCGGGGCAGCCCCAGCATTTT
j_call: TRBJ2-3; clone_size: .; d_call: TRBD1; v_call: TRBV19; cdr3_aa: CASSYSGTGSTDTQYF; cdr3_nt: TGTGCCAGTAGTTACTCCGGGACAGGGAGCACAGATACGCAGTATTTT
j_call: TRBJ2-7; clone_size: .; d_call: .; v_call: TRBV5-1; cdr3_aa: CASSLAASGEQYF; cdr3_nt: TGCGCCAGCAGCTTGGCTGCCTCAGGGGAGCAGTACTTC
j_call: TRBJ2-1; clone_size: .; d_call: .; v_call: TRBV6-6; cdr3_aa: CASSSTDSGDEQFF; cdr3_nt: TGTGCCAGCAGTTCTACGGACAGCGGAGATGAGCAGTTCTTC
j_call: TRBJ2-1; clone_size: .; d_call: TRBD2; v_call: TRBV7-2; cdr3_aa: CASSLALLAAAYNEQFF; cdr3_nt: TGTGCCAGCAGCTTAGCCCTACTAGCGGCGGCCTACAATGAGCAGTTCTTC
j_call: TRBJ1-1; clone_size: .; d_call: .; v_call: TRBV3-1/TRBV3-2; cdr3_aa: CASSPRGVNTEAFF; cdr3_nt: TGTGCCAGCAGCCCCCGGGGGGTGAACACTGAAGCTTTCTTT
j_call: TRBJ1-1; clone_size: .; d_call: TRBD1; v_call: TRBV9; cdr3_aa: CASSSRTGDTEAFF; cdr3_nt: TGTGCCAGCAGCTCGCGGACAGGGGACACTGAAGCTTTCTTT
j_call: TRBJ2-7; clone_size: .; d_call: TRBD1; v_call: TRBV6-4; cdr3_aa: CASSPQGDNYEQYF; cdr3_nt: TGTGCCAGCAGCCCCCAGGGGGACAACTACGAGCAGTACTTC
j_call: TRBJ2-5; clone_size: .; d_call: TRBD1; v_call: TRBV5-5; cdr3_aa: CASSLQTDRAQETQYF; cdr3_nt: TGTGCCAGCAGCTTGCAAACGGACAGGGCGCAAGAGACCCAGTACTTC